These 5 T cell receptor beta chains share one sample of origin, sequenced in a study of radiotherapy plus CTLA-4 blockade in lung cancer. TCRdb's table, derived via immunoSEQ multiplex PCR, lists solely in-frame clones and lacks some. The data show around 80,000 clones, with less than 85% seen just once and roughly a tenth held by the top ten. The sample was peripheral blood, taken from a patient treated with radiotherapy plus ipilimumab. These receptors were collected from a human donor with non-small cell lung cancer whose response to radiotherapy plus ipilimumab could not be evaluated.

In DNA, the CDR3 is TGCGCCAGCAGTGAGCTAGAAATCTACGAGCAGTACTTC. Translating it yields CASSELEIYEQYF. This chain links TRBV10-2 with TRBJ2-7; no definite D call. V was shortened by 2 bases and J by 3 bases, with 8 bases between the two germline ends. Per the germline V gene, CDR1 is WSHSY and CDR2 is SAAADI. This CDR3 spans 13 amino acids.

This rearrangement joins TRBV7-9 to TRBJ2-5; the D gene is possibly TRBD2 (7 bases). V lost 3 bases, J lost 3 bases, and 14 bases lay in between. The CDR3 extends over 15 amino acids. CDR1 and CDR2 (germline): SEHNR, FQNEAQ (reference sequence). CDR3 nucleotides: TGTGCCAGCAGCTTGTTGGGGGGGCCGGAAGAGACCCAGTACTTC. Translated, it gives CASSLLGGPEETQYF.

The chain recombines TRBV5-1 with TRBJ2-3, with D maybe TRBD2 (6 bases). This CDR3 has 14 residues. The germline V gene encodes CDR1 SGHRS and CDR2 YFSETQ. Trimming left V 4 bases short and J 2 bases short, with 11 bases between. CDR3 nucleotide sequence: TGCGCCAGCAGCCCTGCGGGATTCACAGATACGCAGTATTTT. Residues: CASSPAGFTDTQYF.

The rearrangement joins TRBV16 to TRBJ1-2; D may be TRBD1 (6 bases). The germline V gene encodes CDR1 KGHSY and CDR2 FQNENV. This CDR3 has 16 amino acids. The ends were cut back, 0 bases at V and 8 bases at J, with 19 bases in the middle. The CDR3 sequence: CASSQSVWQGLEGYTF. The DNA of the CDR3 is TGTGCCAGCAGCCAATCTGTATGGCAGGGGCTCGAGGGCTACACCTTC.

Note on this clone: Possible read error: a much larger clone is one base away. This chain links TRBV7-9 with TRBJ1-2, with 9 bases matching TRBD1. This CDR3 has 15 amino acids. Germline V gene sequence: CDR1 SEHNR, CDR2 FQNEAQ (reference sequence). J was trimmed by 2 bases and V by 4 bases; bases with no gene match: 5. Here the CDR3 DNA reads TGTGCCAGCAGCTCGGGCGGGACAGGGAACTATGGCTACACCTTC. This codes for CASSSGGTGNYGYTF.